A single sample gave rise to the 6 T cell receptor beta chains below, sequenced in a study of TIL therapy for anti-PD-1-resistant metastatic lung cancer. This was the immunoSEQ v3 assay. Libraries were prepared by immunoSEQ multiplex PCR; TCRdb keeps only in-frame clonotypes and omits some of them. The sample consists of 16,000 or so clones, approximately 69% of them appearing once. As for time point: pre-treatment sample, taken before nivolumab and TIL therapy. Here the sequenced sample was blood, taken at baseline. The receptors were gathered from a person between 25 and 80 years old with non-small cell lung cancer.

The chain couples TRBV29-1 to TRBJ2-7; D remains unclear. The germline CDR1 and CDR2 sequences are SQVTM and ANQGSEA. V lost 7 bases to trimming and J lost 3 bases, with 13 bases between them. The CDR3 runs to 12 residues. The CDR3 reads CSAAGQLYEQYF. DNA of the CDR3: TGCAGCGCGGCTGGGCAGCTCTACGAGCAGTACTTC.

V and J are TRBV5-1 and TRBJ1-6; unclear D gene. Germline-derived CDR1 and CDR2 are SGHRS and YFSETQ. The CDR3 sequence is 17 residues long. V lost 4 bases, J lost 4 bases, and 18 bases lay in between. The CDR3 reads CASSLTDGVGYNSPLHF. CDR3 DNA sequence: TGCGCCAGCAGCCTAACTGACGGTGTGGGGTATAATTCACCCCTCCACTTT.

The rearrangement uses TRBV10-1 and TRBJ2-7; 8 nucleotides line up with TRBD2. This CDR3 spans 12 amino acids. Germline loops: CDR1 WNHNN, CDR2 SYGVQD (reference sequence). Trimming removed 6 bases from V and 6 bases from J; junction bases left unmatched: 4. DNA for the CDR3: TGCGCCAGCAGGCCGGGGGGGCTCGAGCAGTACTTC. This codes for CASRPGGLEQYF.

V gene TRBV5-1 combines with J gene TRBJ1-2; D gene ambiguous. This CDR3 has 13 amino acids. Germline lookup yields CDR1 SGHRS and CDR2 YFSETQ. V was trimmed by 4 bases and J by 2 bases, leaving 9 bases between them. Here the CDR3 reads CASSLQENYGYTF. Here the CDR3 DNA reads TGCGCCAGCAGCCTCCAAGAGAACTATGGCTACACCTTC.

The genes are TRBV6-5 and TRBJ1-1; D call uncertain. This CDR3 comprises 13 residues. Germline CDR1 is MNHEY and CDR2 is SVGAGI. V was trimmed by 5 bases and J by 1 base, leaving 8 bases between them. DNA of the CDR3: TGTGCCAGCAGTCAAAGACAGAACACTGAAGCTTTCTTT. Amino acids: CASSQRQNTEAFF.

The chain employs TRBV27 and TRBJ1-1; weak D call: TRBD1 (5 bases). V lost 2 bases and J 7 bases, leaving 20 bases between the germline ends. This CDR3 comprises 16 residues. Per germline, CDR1 MNHEY and CDR2 SMNVEV (reference sequence). The CDR3 region is CASSLREGISTGEAFF. The CDR3 region has the DNA TGTGCCAGCAGTTTACGGGAGGGGATCTCAACGGGTGAAGCTTTCTTT.